What follows are 26 T cell receptor beta chains derived from one specimen sequenced in a study of identical twins. TCRdb reanalysed the 5' RACE reads using MiXCR and keeps one entry per CDR3 protein. The sample yields 200,000 to 250,000 distinct CDR3 sequences, around 7.6% seen once. These same data were also listed under a study on yellow fever vaccine responses in identical twins.

Source material: CD8+ T cells sorted from blood. The source of these receptors is a woman in her late teens or twenties in good health.

The V gene is TRBV6-2 or TRBV6-3, the J gene TRBJ2-7; 9 bases align to TRBD1. Trimming took 6 bases from V and 5 from J; bases not matched to a gene: 11. CDR1 is MNHEY and CDR2 is SVGEGT in the germline V gene. The CDR3 is made up of 15 amino acids. CDR3 amino acids: CASRIRDRALDEQYF. The CDR3 region has the DNA TGTGCCAGCAGGATCCGGGACAGGGCACTTGACGAGCAGTACTTC.

The table lists this clonotype with many counts. The rearrangement uses TRBV5-6 and TRBJ1-2; D is undetermined. Germline V CDR1 and CDR2: SGHDT, YYEEEE. This CDR3 spans 13 amino acids. V was cut by 0 bases and J by 4 bases, with 7 bases left in between. CDR3 in DNA: TGTGCCAGCAGCTTGGTGAAGATCTATGGCTACACCTTC. The encoded protein is CASSLVKIYGYTF. Filled out from reference TRBV5-6 and TRBJ1-2, the complete variable domain reads DAGVTQSPTHLIKTRGQQVTLRCSPKSGHDTVSWYQQALGQGPQFIFQYYEEEERQRGNFPDRFSGHQFPNYSSELNVNALLLGDSALYLCASSLVKIYGYTFGSGTRLTVV.

This clonotype was seen ten or more times. The rearrangement uses TRBV15 and TRBJ1-5; D not certain. The CDR3 consists of 14 residues. Trimming removed 3 bases from V and 0 bases from J, with 6 bases in between. Germline CDR1 reads LNHNV; CDR2 reads YYDKDF (reference sequence). The CDR3 reads CATSSVYSNQPQHF. In DNA, the CDR3 is TGTGCCACCAGCAGCGTCTATAGCAATCAGCCCCAGCATTTT.

This sequence joins TRBV28 and TRBJ1-6, with D uncertain. Germline V gene sequence: CDR1 MDHEN, CDR2 SYDVKM. The ends were cut back, 1 base at V and 0 bases at J, with 4 bases in the middle. CDR3 length equals 15 residues. This CDR3 is CASSLYSSYNSPLHF. The CDR3 nucleotides read TGTGCCAGCAGTTTATACAGCTCCTATAATTCACCCCTCCACTTT.

This clonotype was seen repeatedly, ten times or more. V and J are TRBV5-1 and TRBJ2-3; possible D gene TRBD1, 6 bases. CDR3 length: 15 amino acids. V was trimmed by 3 bases and J by 4 bases, leaving 15 bases between them. CDR1 is SGHRS and CDR2 is YFSETQ in the germline V gene. The CDR3 nucleotides read TGCGCCAGCAGCTCCCGGGACAACCCATCAGATACGCAGTATTTT. It specifies CASSSRDNPSDTQYF.

About this clonotype: The junction differs from germline at one of its ends, possibly a read error. The chain joins TRBV5-5 to TRBJ2-2; maybe TRBD2 (5 bases). Germline values: CDR1 SGHKS, CDR2 YYEKEE (reference sequence). The CDR3 has 14 residues. CDR3 DNA: TGTGCCAGCAGCCTTGAGCTCTACTCCTGGGAGCTGCTTTTT. Translated, it gives CASSLELYSWELLF.

The sample holds many counts of this clonotype. The chain joins TRBV20-1 to TRBJ2-7; D call uncertain. This CDR3 is 15 amino acids long. The germline V gene has CDR1 DFQATT and CDR2 SNEGSKA (reference sequence). Trimming shortened V by 1 base and J by 0 bases, and 13 bases separated the two germline ends. DNA for the CDR3: TGCAGTGCTAGAGCCCCCAATGAAGGCTCCTACGAGCAGTACTTC. Protein product: CSARAPNEGSYEQYF.

This clonotype is a singleton in its sample. This sequence joins TRBV7-8 and TRBJ1-1; no clear D. The CDR3 has 14 residues. CDR1 is SGHVS, CDR2 FQNEAQ, per germline. V was pared by 8 bases and J by 4 bases, with 17 bases between. The CDR3 coding sequence is TGTGCCAGCGCCTCCCCTGGGGAGACCACTGAAGCTTTCTTT. Protein: CASASPGETTEAFF.

At least ten counts were recorded for this clonotype. The rearrangement links TRBV27 to TRBJ1-5; possibly TRBD1 for D (5 bases). This CDR3 is 13 amino acids long. Germline lookup yields CDR1 MNHEY and CDR2 SMNVEV (reference sequence). V was shortened by 8 bases and J by 3 bases, with 11 bases between the two germline ends. CDR3 nucleotides: TGTGCCAGCCGTAGGGGCCACAATCAGCCCCAGCATTTT. Translation gives CASRRGHNQPQHF.

The rearrangement joins TRBV29-1 to TRBJ1-1; D is perhaps TRBD1 (5 bases). Trimming stripped 0 bases from V and 1 base from J, with 9 bases between. The CDR3 sequence is 14 residues long. The V gene's germline CDR1 is SQVTM and CDR2 ANQGSEA. The CDR3 nucleotides read TGCAGCGTTGAAGATGGTACAGGGAACACTGAAGCTTTCTTT. Its translation: CSVEDGTGNTEAFF.

This clonotype has more than one count but fewer than ten. The genes are TRBV3-1 and TRBJ2-7; TRBD1 agrees at 7 bases. This CDR3 region has 18 residues. Germline assignment: CDR1 LGHDT and CDR2 YNNKEL (reference sequence). V trimming: 4 bases; J trimming: 1 base; junction bases outside the gene matches: 16. The CDR3 sequence: CASSPLGLGQPLSYEQYV. CDR3 in DNA: TGTGCCAGCAGCCCCTTGGGCCTGGGACAGCCGCTTTCCTACGAGCAGTACGTC.

The chain joins TRBV6-5 to TRBJ2-7; D is unclear. Germline V gene sequence: CDR1 MNHEY, CDR2 SVGAGI. The CDR3 has 15 amino acids. V was clipped by 4 bases and J by 0 bases, with 13 bases between them. CDR3 coding DNA: TGTGCCAGCAGTTCCGCAAGGATGAGCTCCTACGAGCAGTACTTC. It translates to CASSSARMSSYEQYF.

There are a few counts of this clonotype. The chain uses TRBV6-1 and TRBJ2-1, with D possibly matching TRBD1 (6 bases). Trimming took off 4 bases at V and 8 bases at J, with 9 bases between the two ends. The CDR3 contains 12 residues. Germline CDR1 is MNHNS and CDR2 is SASEGT. Written as DNA, the CDR3 is TGTGCCAGCAGTGTGAACAGGGATGAGCAGTTCTTC. This gives the protein CASSVNRDEQFF.

A few counts support this clonotype. The gene calls are TRBV6-5 and TRBJ1-1; D is possibly TRBD1 (6 bases). Germline values: CDR1 MNHEY, CDR2 SVGAGI. There are 15 residues in the CDR3. Trimming left V 4 bases short and J 5 bases short, with 17 bases between. CDR3 in DNA: TGTGCCAGCAGTTTAATCGGTGGGAGGGGGACTGAAGCTTTCTTT. It specifies CASSLIGGRGTEAFF.

This clonotype has a handful of counts. DNA for the CDR3: TGTGCCAGCAGGGGGTCAGATACGCAGTATTTT. Its translation is CASRGSDTQYF. The chain has TRBV27 and TRBJ2-3, with D hard to call. Trimming took off 6 bases at V and 4 bases at J, with 5 bases between the two ends. Germline V gene lookup returns CDR1 MNHEY and CDR2 SMNVEV (reference sequence). The CDR3 runs to 11 residues.

This clonotype was seen at least ten times. This CDR3 reads CASSLPRPRFETGELFF. CDR3 coding DNA: TGTGCCAGCAGCTTACCCCGACCGCGATTCGAGACCGGGGAGCTGTTTTTT. The J gene is TRBJ2-2, the V gene TRBV7-9, with unresolved D. From germline, CDR1 is SEHNR and CDR2 FQNEAQ (reference sequence). The ends were cut back, 2 bases at V and 5 bases at J, with 18 bases in the middle. The CDR3 sequence is 17 residues long.

Regarding this clonotype: A much larger clonotype is one base distant, so this may be a read error. This chain links TRBV27 with TRBJ1-2; D is perhaps TRBD1 (6 bases). Germline CDR1 reads MNHEY; CDR2 reads SMNVEV (reference sequence). This CDR3 region has 13 residues. CDR3 coding DNA: TGTGCCAGCAGTAATACAGGGTTGGGGGGCTACTCCTTC. Protein product: CASSNTGLGGYSF.

The genes are TRBV2 and TRBJ1-6, with D perhaps TRBD1 (5 bases). CDR1 is SNHLY and CDR2 is FYNNEI in the germline V gene. V was clipped by 9 bases and J by 6 bases, with 15 bases between them. This CDR3 contains 14 residues. The CDR3 region is CARGGLGINSPLHF. CDR3 coding DNA: TGTGCCAGGGGGGGTCTGGGGATTAATTCACCCCTCCACTTT.

This clonotype was seen only a few times. The V gene is TRBV7-2, the J gene TRBJ1-1; D remains ambiguous. CDR3 length: 13 residues. Germline loops: CDR1 SGHTA, CDR2 FQGNSA. V was shortened by 0 bases and J by 7 bases, with 9 bases between the two germline ends. CDR3 coding DNA: TGTGCCAGCAGCTTAGCGGAAGGGATTGAAGCTTTCTTT. Encoded protein: CASSLAEGIEAFF.

Many counts were recorded for this clonotype. The gene calls are TRBV12-3 or TRBV12-4 and TRBJ1-2, with a tentative D call TRBD1 (6 bases). CDR3 size: 13 residues. Between the trimmed V and J ends, which lost 10 bases and 2 bases, there was a span of 14 bases. CDR3 nucleotide sequence: TGTGCCACCGAAGACAGGCCCAACTATGGCTACACCTTC. Its protein product is CATEDRPNYGYTF.

This clonotype came up a few times. V is TRBV28 and J is TRBJ2-4; D is undetermined. V lost 6 bases and J lost 0, with 12 bases in between. CDR1 is MDHEN and CDR2 is SYDVKM in the germline V gene. This CDR3 spans 15 amino acids. The CDR3 region has the DNA TGTGCCAGCAGACAAAACAGTCTAGCCAAAAACATTCAGTACTTC. Its translation is CASRQNSLAKNIQYF.

This clonotype occurred a few times. The chain recombines TRBV9 with TRBJ1-6; D is unclear. This CDR3 region has 13 residues. Germline V gene lookup returns CDR1 SGDLS and CDR2 YYNGEE. V was pared by 0 bases and J by 8 bases, with 6 bases between. For the CDR3, the DNA is TGTGCCAGCAGCGTAGACAGCCATTCACCCCTCCACTTT. Protein product: CASSVDSHSPLHF.

In its sample, this clonotype was seen many times. V gene TRBV18 combines with J gene TRBJ2-1; D might be TRBD2 (5 bases). Germline-derived CDR1 and CDR2 are KGHSH and LQKENI. This CDR3 is 20 amino acids long. The ends were cut back, 4 bases at V and 0 bases at J, with 25 bases in the middle. CDR3 region: CASSLTVGVWDRSSYNEQFF. DNA for the CDR3: TGTGCCAGCTCACTTACCGTCGGGGTATGGGATAGAAGCTCCTACAATGAGCAGTTCTTC.

This rearrangement joins TRBV2 to TRBJ2-1; D gene ambiguous. Trimming left V 2 bases short and J 8 bases short, with 10 bases between. This CDR3 region has 13 residues. Germline V gene lookup returns CDR1 SNHLY and CDR2 FYNNEI. CDR3 in DNA: TGTGCCAGCAGTGAACGTGGTTCCCATGAGCAGTTCTTC. This sequence encodes CASSERGSHEQFF.

This clonotype was seen a few times. The V call is TRBV7-2, the J call TRBJ2-1, with TRBD2 matching 8 bases. Germline lookup yields CDR1 SGHTA and CDR2 FQGNSA. V dropped 5 bases and J dropped 2; count of bases not matched to a gene: 8. The CDR3 extends over 16 amino acids. The CDR3 nucleotides read TGTGCCAGCAGCCCTTTAGCGGGAAAGCCCTACAATGAGCAGTTCTTC. Its protein is CASSPLAGKPYNEQFF.

Points on this clonotype: A much more abundant neighbour one base away suggests this may be a read error. V gene TRBV29-1 combines with J gene TRBJ2-1; D is undetermined. The germline V gene has CDR1 SQVTM and CDR2 ANQGSEA. CDR3 length equals 13 residues. The CDR3 here is CSVDKSSYNEQLF. In DNA, the CDR3 is TGCAGCGTTGATAAGAGCTCCTACAATGAGCAGCTCTTC.